Listed here are 19 T cell receptor beta chains from one sample, sequenced in a study of T cell repertoires in cytomegalovirus infection. MiXCR, run by TCRdb on the reads, gives a single entry per CDR3 protein. The data contain roughly 90,000 distinct CDR3 sequences, 25% to 30% of them seen just once; the ten biggest clones take up approximately 71%. Which antigens these TCRs recognize remains unknown. Sequenced material: CD8+ T cells from cultured PBMCs, taken from culture after CMV antigen stimulation. The receptors come from a human donor in good health (CMV status not recorded). Some clones in this sample may be carry-over from other donors' samples.

This clonotype appeared many times. The V and J genes are TRBV12-3 or TRBV12-4 and TRBJ1-1; D ambiguous. V lost 3 bases to trimming and J lost 8 bases, with 10 bases between them. The CDR3 has 12 amino acids. This CDR3 is CASSFARREAFF. Written as DNA, the CDR3 is TGTGCCAGCAGTTTCGCCAGGAGGGAAGCTTTCTTT.

DNA of the CDR3: TGTGCCAGCGCTTCTTGGCATCGGAGGAACACCGGGGAGCTGTTTTTT. Translated: CASASWHRRNTGELFF. The chain links TRBV12-3 or TRBV12-4 to TRBJ2-2; D not resolved. Trimming pared 8 bases from V and 1 base from J, leaving 17 bases between. The CDR3 length is 16 residues.

The chain combines TRBV27 with TRBJ2-1, with TRBD2 matching over 13 bases. The CDR3 runs 15 residues. Germline trimming cut 5 bases from V and 9 bases from J; bases unmatched to any gene: 7. Per the germline V gene, CDR1 is MNHEY and CDR2 is SMNVEV (reference sequence). The CDR3 sequence is CASSPTSGGALEQFF. CDR3 DNA: TGTGCCAGCAGTCCTACTAGCGGGGGGGCCCTTGAGCAGTTCTTC.

There are a few counts of this clonotype. The V and J genes are TRBV5-6 and TRBJ1-2; no clear D gene. CDR1 is SGHDT, CDR2 YYEEEE, per germline. The length of the CDR3 is 14 residues. Trimming shortened V by 2 bases and J by 4 bases, and 12 bases separated the two germline ends. CDR3 DNA: TGTGCCAGCAGCTTTGGCGATGGGCCCTATGGCTACACCTTC. This encodes CASSFGDGPYGYTF.

This clonotype turned up a few times. This chain uses TRBV10-3 with TRBJ2-5; D unresolved. CDR3 length equals 14 residues. Germline V CDR1 and CDR2: ENHRY, SYGVKD. Trimming took 3 bases from V and 1 from J, leaving 9 bases between them. The CDR3 DNA sequence: TGTGCCATCAGTGATCAGCGATCCCAAGAGACCCAGTACTTC. Encoded protein: CAISDQRSQETQYF.

This chain joins TRBV19 and TRBJ2-3, with D possibly matching TRBD2 (6 bases). Germline V gene lookup returns CDR1 LNHDA and CDR2 SQIVND (reference sequence). V lost 3 bases and J 1 base, leaving 11 bases between the germline ends. The CDR3 is 15 residues long. CDR3 loop: CASSIWRGGTDTQYF. The DNA for the CDR3 is TGTGCCAGTAGTATCTGGCGGGGAGGCACAGATACGCAGTATTTT.

A word on this clonotype: The junction departs from germline at one end; a sequencing error may be responsible. This chain joins TRBV7-6 and TRBJ2-1; TRBD1 matches 7 bases. This CDR3 comprises 15 residues. Looked up from germline, CDR1 is SGHVS and CDR2 is FNYEAQ. The CDR3 DNA is TGTGTCAGCAGCAAGGACAGGAGCTCCTACAATGAGCAGTTCTTC. It is translated as CVSSKDRSSYNEQFF.

There are a few counts of this clonotype. V and J are TRBV7-6 and TRBJ2-7; a weak D match, TRBD1 (5 bases). The CDR3 extends over 15 amino acids. Germline CDR1 is SGHVS and CDR2 is FNYEAQ. V was shortened by 5 bases and J by 4 bases, with 18 bases between the two germline ends. The CDR3 protein is CASSIGIGVLYEQYF. As DNA, the CDR3 is TGTGCCAGCAGCATAGGAATAGGGGTCCTTTACGAGCAGTACTTC.

The gene calls are TRBV28 and TRBJ1-5; 10 nucleotides match TRBD1. The CDR3 is 15 residues long. CDR1 MDHEN and CDR2 SYDVKM come from the germline V gene. V lost 4 bases and J lost 6; bases outside the gene matches: 6. CDR3 protein: CASSYTGTGVQPQHF. The CDR3 DNA reads as TGTGCCAGCAGTTATACCGGGACAGGGGTTCAGCCCCAGCATTTT.

At least ten counts were recorded for this clonotype. The rearrangement joins TRBV14 to TRBJ2-1; 16 bases are shared with TRBD2. J gave up 4 bases and V 4 bases, and 1 base lay outside the gene matches. Germline CDR1 reads SGHDN; CDR2 reads FVKESK. The CDR3 runs 16 residues. The CDR3 reads CASSPGLAGGYNEQFF. The CDR3 bases are TGTGCCAGCAGCCCGGGACTAGCGGGGGGGTACAATGAGCAGTTCTTC.

This clonotype occurred a few times. V and J are TRBV4-2 and TRBJ1-1, with D possibly being TRBD1 (6 bases). CDR3 length: 15 amino acids. Between the trimmed V and J ends, which lost 0 bases and 6 bases, there was a span of 14 bases. CDR1 is LGHNA, CDR2 YNFKEQ, per germline. The DNA of the CDR3 is TGTGCCAGCAGCCAAGACGGCCTGGGGGGCGCTGAAGCTTTCTTT. It is translated as CASSQDGLGGAEAFF.

Ten or more counts support this clonotype. This chain links TRBV7-9 with TRBJ1-2; D is ambiguous. Germline CDR1 reads SEHNR; CDR2 reads FQNEAQ (reference sequence). This CDR3 contains 13 residues. Trimming left V 3 bases short and J 4 bases short, with 9 bases between. CDR3 protein: CASSLGVSYGYTF. CDR3 DNA sequence: TGTGCCAGCAGCTTGGGAGTGTCCTATGGCTACACCTTC.

Only a few counts were recorded for this clonotype. The rearrangement links TRBV7-9 to TRBJ2-2; the D gene is possibly TRBD2 (6 bases). Per germline, CDR1 SEHNR and CDR2 FQNEAQ (reference sequence). The germline V and J ends were trimmed by 0 bases and 1 base, with 9 bases remaining between them. This CDR3 has 16 amino acids. The CDR3 nucleotides read TGTGCCAGCAGCTTAGCTCCGGGACTGAACACCGGGGAGCTGTTTTTT. Translated, it gives CASSLAPGLNTGELFF.

This clonotype was detected only a few times. V gene TRBV4-1 combines with J gene TRBJ2-7, with D unclear. The CDR3 length is 14 residues. Trimming stripped 1 base from V and 2 bases from J, with 9 bases between. Germline CDR1 reads MGHRA; CDR2 reads YSYEKL. The CDR3 nucleotides read TGCGCCAGCAGCCAAGGGCAGATAGCCTACGAGCAGTACTTC. Its translation is CASSQGQIAYEQYF.

V gene TRBV9 combines with J gene TRBJ1-2; 8 bases fit TRBD1. Trimming took 1 base from V and 6 from J; bases not matched to a gene: 8. The CDR3 contains 15 residues. Germline CDR1 is SGDLS and CDR2 is YYNGEE. In nucleotides, the CDR3 is TGTGCCAGCAGCGTACAGGGGGCTAAAAATGATGGCTACACCTTC. Translating it yields CASSVQGAKNDGYTF.

This clonotype turned up a few times. V is TRBV27 and J is TRBJ2-1; D uncertain. The ends were cut back, 1 base at V and 0 bases at J, with 10 bases in the middle. Germline lookup yields CDR1 MNHEY and CDR2 SMNVEV (reference sequence). CDR3 size: 16 residues. CDR3 DNA sequence: TGTGCCAGCAGTTTATTGAACTACAGCTCCTACAATGAGCAGTTCTTC. Translated: CASSLLNYSSYNEQFF.

The rearrangement uses TRBV30 and TRBJ2-1, with 10 bases matching TRBD1. The CDR3 is made up of 14 amino acids. V lost 2 bases, J lost 9 bases, and 7 bases stayed unmatched. The germline gives CDR1 GTSNPN, CDR2 SVGIG (reference sequence). For the CDR3, the DNA is TGTGCCTGGAGTACCGGGACAGGGGTAGGTGAGCAGTTCTTC. It is translated as CAWSTGTGVGEQFF.

This clonotype was detected only a few times. This rearrangement joins TRBV20-1 to TRBJ2-5, with D maybe TRBD2 (6 bases). The germline V gene encodes CDR1 DFQATT and CDR2 SNEGSKA (reference sequence). V lost 5 bases and J 2 bases, leaving 12 bases between the germline ends. The CDR3 runs 13 residues. CDR3 sequence: CSADSGIQETQYF. The CDR3 DNA reads TGCAGTGCTGATAGCGGAATACAAGAGACCCAGTACTTC.

V gene TRBV2 combines with J gene TRBJ2-1, with 8 positions matching TRBD2. CDR1 is SNHLY and CDR2 is FYNNEI in the germline V gene. V was clipped by 3 bases and J by 0 bases; unmatched bases: 4. The CDR3 loop spans 16 amino acids. CDR3 DNA: TGTGCCAGCAGTGATGTAGCGGGGAGCTCCTACAATGAGCAGTTCTTC. This translates into CASSDVAGSSYNEQFF.